The next 18 T cell receptor beta chains were all read from a single sample in a study of cytomegalovirus exposure and HLA in healthy donors. PCR used 60 Vbeta primers and 13 Jbeta primers. TCRdb keeps only in-frame clones here, not all; method: immunoSEQ multiplex PCR. The sample lists about 190,000 clones, roughly 80% occurring once. Sample: PBMCs. All receptors come from a woman between 18 and 29 years old in good health and CMV-seronegative.

The chain joins TRBV19 to TRBJ2-7; 12 nucleotides align to TRBD2. The CDR3 runs to 16 residues. Germline V CDR1 and CDR2: LNHDA, SQIVND (reference sequence). The V segment lost 3 bases and the J segment 3 bases; nucleotides outside the gene matches: 6. CDR3 in amino acids: CASSIAGTSGYYEQYF. The CDR3 nucleotides are TGTGCCAGTAGTATCGCAGGGACTAGCGGGTACTACGAGCAGTACTTC.

The rearrangement joins TRBV5-1 to TRBJ1-5; D is uncertain. From germline, CDR1 is SGHRS and CDR2 YFSETQ. The V and J ends lost 0 bases and 0 bases respectively, with 4 bases between them. CDR3 size: 14 residues. The DNA for the CDR3 is TGCGCCAGCAGCTTGGATTATAGCAATCAGCCCCAGCATTTT. Its translation: CASSLDYSNQPQHF. Combining the CDR3 with reference TRBV5-1 and TRBJ1-5 gives the whole variable domain KAGVTQTPRYLIKTRGQQVTLSCSPISGHRSVSWYQQTPGQGLQFLFEYFSETQRNKGNFPGRFSGRQFSNSRSEMNVSTLELGDSALYLCASSLDYSNQPQHFGDGTRLSIL.

The genes are TRBV18 and TRBJ1-4; possibly TRBD1 for D (6 bases). V gave up 5 bases and J gave up 0 bases, with 13 bases separating them. The CDR3 is 16 amino acids. From germline, CDR1 is KGHSH and CDR2 LQKENI. CDR3 DNA: TGTGCCAGCTCATCGACAGGAGTTGCAACTAATGAAAAACTGTTTTTT. This gives the protein CASSSTGVATNEKLFF.

This clone was counted between two and nine times. J is TRBJ2-5 and V is TRBV27; TRBD1 is a possible D gene (5 bases). The CDR3 has 15 amino acids. Germline CDR1 reads MNHEY; CDR2 reads SMNVEV (reference sequence). Trimming took 4 bases from V and 0 from J, leaving 12 bases between them. CDR3 sequence reads: CASSSLRVNQETQYF. The CDR3 nucleotides read TGTGCCAGCAGTTCCCTCAGGGTTAACCAAGAGACCCAGTACTTC.

The chain employs TRBV6-1 and TRBJ2-7, with 8 bases fitting TRBD1. Germline-derived CDR1 and CDR2 are MNHNS and SASEGT. The CDR3 spans 14 residues. V lost 5 bases, J lost 2 bases, and 5 bases stayed unmatched. This CDR3 is CASSFTGGPYEQYF. Written as DNA, the CDR3 is TGTGCCAGCAGTTTCACAGGGGGACCCTACGAGCAGTACTTC.

The chain combines TRBV6-5 with TRBJ1-4; TRBD1 might be the D (6 bases). The CDR3 is 11 amino acids. Germline CDR1 MNHEY, CDR2 SVGAGI. V was shortened by 6 bases and J by 10 bases, with 9 bases between the two germline ends. The CDR3 loop is CASRKQGKLFF. DNA of the CDR3: TGTGCCAGCAGAAAACAGGGAAAACTGTTTTTT.

Only one count was recorded for this clone. The chain uses TRBV25-1 and TRBJ1-2, with D unclear. The CDR3 is 12 residues long. V was shortened by 4 bases and J by 8 bases, with 11 bases between the two germline ends. Per germline, CDR1 MGHDK and CDR2 SYGVNS. CDR3 in amino acids: CASSVDHGGYTF. As DNA, the CDR3 is TGTGCCAGCAGTGTTGACCACGGGGGCTACACCTTC.

The CDR3 spells CASSWGENTGELFF. For the CDR3, the DNA is TGCGCCAGCAGCTGGGGCGAGAACACCGGGGAGCTGTTTTTT. V usage is TRBV4-1 and J usage is TRBJ2-2; D perhaps matches TRBD1 (5 bases). CDR3 length equals 14 residues. CDR1 is MGHRA and CDR2 is YSYEKL in the germline V gene. Trimming stripped 5 bases from V and 1 base from J, with 8 bases between.

The V and J genes are TRBV9 and TRBJ2-1; 9 positions agree with TRBD2. Unmatched junction bases numbered 7, after V lost 0 bases and J lost 3 bases. CDR1 is SGDLS, CDR2 YYNGEE, per germline. The CDR3 has 17 amino acids. The CDR3 coding sequence is TGTGCCAGCAGCGTAGGGCTAGCGGGACTATTCTACAATGAGCAGTTCTTC. Amino acids: CASSVGLAGLFYNEQFF.

The chain employs TRBV14 and TRBJ2-1, with 14 bases aligning to TRBD2. The CDR3 runs to 17 residues. From germline, CDR1 is SGHDN and CDR2 FVKESK. V trimming: 4 bases; J trimming: 0 bases; junction bases outside the gene matches: 2. The CDR3 nucleotides read TGTGCCAGCAGCCGGGGACTAGCGGGAGACTCCTACAATGAGCAGTTCTTC. Translated: CASSRGLAGDSYNEQFF.

This clone has just one count. The V and J genes are TRBV10-3 and TRBJ1-2, with 8 bases lining up with TRBD1. Germline CDR1 ENHRY, CDR2 SYGVKD. The CDR3 length is 13 residues. V shed 7 bases, J shed 4 bases, and the junction held 5 bases outside the gene matches. The CDR3 nucleotides read TGTGCCATCAAAGTCGACAGGGGCTATGGCTACACCTTC. This encodes CAIKVDRGYGYTF.

Comment on this clone: Other nucleotide sequences from this sample produce the same CDR3. The gene calls are TRBV29-1 and TRBJ2-7; D possibly corresponds to TRBD1 (6 bases). Between the trimmed V and J ends, which lost 4 bases and 1 base, there was a span of 8 bases. The CDR3 consists of 12 residues. CDR1 SQVTM and CDR2 ANQGSEA come from the germline V gene. CDR3 in amino acids: CSVGDTSYEQYF. CDR3 in DNA: TGCAGCGTTGGGGACACATCCTACGAGCAGTACTTC.

The chain employs TRBV4-1 and TRBJ2-4, with TRBD1 matching over 11 bases. J gave up 7 bases and V 0 bases, and 2 bases lay outside the gene matches. The CDR3 runs 15 residues. CDR1 is MGHRA, CDR2 YSYEKL, per germline. For the CDR3, the DNA is TGCGCCAGCAGCCAAGAAGGGGACAGGGGGAACATTCAGTACTTC. Protein product: CASSQEGDRGNIQYF.

The CDR3 here is CASSPVGALLDTQYF. As DNA, the CDR3 is TGTGCCAGCTCCCCTGTGGGGGCCCTCCTAGATACGCAGTATTTT. The V gene is TRBV7-9, the J gene TRBJ2-3, with a weak D call TRBD1 (6 bases). The CDR3 covers 15 residues. Germline CDR1 and CDR2: SEHNR and FQNEAQ (reference sequence). V was trimmed by 8 bases and J by 5 bases, leaving 20 bases between them.

With regard to this clone: An end of the junction does not agree with germline; a read error may underlie this. The rearrangement links TRBV7-9 to TRBJ2-5; D remains unclear. Germline V gene data show CDR1 as SEHNR and CDR2 as FQNEAQ (reference sequence). The CDR3 contains 12 residues. The CDR3 nucleotides are TGTTCCAGCAGCCCGGTGCAAGAGACCCAGTACTTC. Amino acid sequence: CSSSPVQETQYF.

V gene TRBV14 combines with J gene TRBJ2-1; TRBD2 agrees at 8 bases. The ends lost 4 bases at V and 7 bases at J; junction bases unmatched: 9. The CDR3 loop spans 15 amino acids. In germline, CDR1 is SGHDN, CDR2 FVKESK. In DNA form, the CDR3 reads TGTGCCAGCAGCCCAGCGGGAGAGACGGGAAATGAGCAGTTCTTC. Its protein product is CASSPAGETGNEQFF. Filled out from reference TRBV14 and TRBJ2-1, the complete variable domain reads EAGVTQFPSHSVIEKGQTVTLRCDPISGHDNLYWYRRVMGKEIKFLLHFVKESKQDESGMPNNRFLAERTGGTYSTLKVQPAELEDSGVYFCASSPAGETGNEQFFGPGTRLTVL.

This rearrangement joins TRBV5-6 to TRBJ2-2; TRBD1 might be the D (6 bases). V lost 7 bases to trimming and J lost 9 bases, with 16 bases between them. CDR3 length equals 13 residues. Germline values: CDR1 SGHDT, CDR2 YYEEEE. CDR3 nucleotide sequence: TGTGCCAGCGGGGCTCATACAGGGTGGGAGCTGTTTTTT. This translates into CASGAHTGWELFF.

The chain combines TRBV10-1 with TRBJ2-3; D possibly corresponds to TRBD1 (6 bases). The CDR3 is 15 residues long. CDR1 and CDR2 from the germline V gene are WNHNN and SYGVQD (reference sequence). Trimming removed 2 bases from V and 6 bases from J, with 15 bases in between. CDR3 bases: TGCGCCAGCAGTGAGGGGGGCCTCGGGGATGATACGCAGTATTTT. This sequence encodes CASSEGGLGDDTQYF.